This T cell receptor (beta chain) was sequenced during a study of identical twins. Addition of a universal primer site occurred through template switching, and cDNA carried unique molecular identifiers. TCRdb reprocessed the 5' RACE reads with MiXCR, giving one entry per CDR3 protein. The profile shows roughly 630,000 distinct CDR3 sequences, roughly 6.6% of them singletons. General study findings and limits: Twins showed weaker excess sharing in their beta out-of-frame sequences. Invariant MAIT and iNKT cells are populations that could partly confound zero-insertion analyses. There were fewer insertions in abundant cord blood beta clonotypes, but memory repertoires showed no such pattern.

The table lists this clonotype with many counts. What it binds is not known. V was pared by 1 base and J by 9 bases, with 10 bases between. The CDR3 consists of 14 residues. Per germline, CDR1 SGHNT and CDR2 YENEEA. This sample also belongs to another study, concerning yellow fever vaccine responses in identical twins.

Sample: PBMCs. This chain uses TRBV11-3 with TRBJ1-6; D unresolved. The receptor's source is a woman aged 18-29 years in good health. This CDR3 reads CASSLGVGSSPLHF. The CDR3 DNA follows: TGTGCCAGCAGCTTAGGGGTAGGAAGTTCACCCCTCCACTTT.